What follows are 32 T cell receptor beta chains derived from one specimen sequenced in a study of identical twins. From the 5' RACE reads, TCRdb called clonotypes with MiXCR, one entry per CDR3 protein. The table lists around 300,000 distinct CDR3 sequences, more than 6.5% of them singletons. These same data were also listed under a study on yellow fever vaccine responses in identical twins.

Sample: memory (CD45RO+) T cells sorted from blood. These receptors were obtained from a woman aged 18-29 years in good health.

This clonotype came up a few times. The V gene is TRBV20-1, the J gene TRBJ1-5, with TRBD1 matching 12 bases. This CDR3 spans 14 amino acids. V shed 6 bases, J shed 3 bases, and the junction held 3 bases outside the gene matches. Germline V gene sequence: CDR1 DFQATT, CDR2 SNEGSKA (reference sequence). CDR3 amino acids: CSAGTGGPNQPQHF. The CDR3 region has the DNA TGCAGTGCCGGGACAGGGGGCCCCAATCAGCCCCAGCATTTT.

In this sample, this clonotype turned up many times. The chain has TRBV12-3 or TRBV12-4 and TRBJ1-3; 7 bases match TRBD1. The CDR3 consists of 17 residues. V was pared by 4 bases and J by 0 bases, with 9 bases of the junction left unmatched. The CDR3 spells CASSYQGGPSSGNTIYF. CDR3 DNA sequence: TGTGCCAGCAGTTACCAGGGGGGCCCCAGCTCTGGAAACACCATATATTTT.

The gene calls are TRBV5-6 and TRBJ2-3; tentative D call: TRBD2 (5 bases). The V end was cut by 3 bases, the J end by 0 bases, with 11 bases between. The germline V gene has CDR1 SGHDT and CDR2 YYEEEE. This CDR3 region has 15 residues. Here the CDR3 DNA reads TGTGCCAGCAGCTCTCGACTATTTAGCACAGATACGCAGTATTTT. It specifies CASSSRLFSTDTQYF.

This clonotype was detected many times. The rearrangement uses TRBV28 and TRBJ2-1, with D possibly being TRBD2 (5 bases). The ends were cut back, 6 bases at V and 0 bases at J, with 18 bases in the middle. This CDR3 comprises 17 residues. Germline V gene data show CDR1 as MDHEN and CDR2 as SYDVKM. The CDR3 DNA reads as TGTGCCAGCAGCCATGCCGCGAGCGGAGCCTCCTACAATGAGCAGTTCTTC. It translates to CASSHAASGASYNEQFF.

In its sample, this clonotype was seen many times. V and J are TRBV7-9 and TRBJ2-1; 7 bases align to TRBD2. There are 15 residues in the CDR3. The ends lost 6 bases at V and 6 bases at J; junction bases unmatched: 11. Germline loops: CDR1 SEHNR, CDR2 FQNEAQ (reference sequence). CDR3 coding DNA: TGTGCCAGCAGTTCCGGACTAGGGAGTGGCAATGAGCAGTTCTTC. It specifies CASSSGLGSGNEQFF.

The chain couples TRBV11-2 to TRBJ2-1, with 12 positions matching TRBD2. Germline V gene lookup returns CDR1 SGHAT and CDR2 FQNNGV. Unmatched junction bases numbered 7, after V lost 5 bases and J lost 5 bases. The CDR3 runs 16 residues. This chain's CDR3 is CASSPTGLAGNNEQFF. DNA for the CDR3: TGTGCCAGCAGCCCCACCGGACTAGCGGGGAACAATGAGCAGTTCTTC.

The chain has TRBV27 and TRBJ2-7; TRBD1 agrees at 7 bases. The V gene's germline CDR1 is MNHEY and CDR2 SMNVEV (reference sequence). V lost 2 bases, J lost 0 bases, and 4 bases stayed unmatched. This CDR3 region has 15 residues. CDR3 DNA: TGTGCCAGCAGTTTAAGGGCAGGGGGCTCCTACGAGCAGTACGTC. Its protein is CASSLRAGGSYEQYV.

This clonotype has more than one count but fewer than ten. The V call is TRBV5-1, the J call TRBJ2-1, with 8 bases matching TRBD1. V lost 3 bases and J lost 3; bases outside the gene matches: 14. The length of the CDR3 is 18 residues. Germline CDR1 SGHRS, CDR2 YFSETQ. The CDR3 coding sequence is TGCGCCAGCAGCTCCGGACAGGGCCAGGGGCTTAGCTACAATGAGCAGTTCTTC. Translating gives CASSSGQGQGLSYNEQFF.

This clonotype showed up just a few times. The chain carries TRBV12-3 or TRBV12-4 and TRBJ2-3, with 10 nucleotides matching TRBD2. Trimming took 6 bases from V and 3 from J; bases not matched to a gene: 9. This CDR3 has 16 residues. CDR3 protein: CASRPESGRVTDTQYF. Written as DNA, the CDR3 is TGTGCCAGCAGACCTGAGAGCGGGAGGGTGACAGATACGCAGTATTTT.

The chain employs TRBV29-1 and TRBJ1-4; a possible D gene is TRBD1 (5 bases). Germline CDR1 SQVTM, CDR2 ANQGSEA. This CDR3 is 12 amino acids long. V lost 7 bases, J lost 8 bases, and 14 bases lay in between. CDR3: CSARVGSEKLFF. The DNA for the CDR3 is TGCAGCGCCAGGGTGGGTTCGGAAAAACTGTTTTTT.

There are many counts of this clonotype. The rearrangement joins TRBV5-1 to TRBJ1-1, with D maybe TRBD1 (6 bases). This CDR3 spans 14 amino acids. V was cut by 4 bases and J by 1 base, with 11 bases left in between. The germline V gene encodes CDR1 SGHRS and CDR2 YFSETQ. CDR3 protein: CASSVQGTNTEAFF. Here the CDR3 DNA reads TGCGCCAGCAGCGTACAGGGCACGAACACTGAAGCTTTCTTT.

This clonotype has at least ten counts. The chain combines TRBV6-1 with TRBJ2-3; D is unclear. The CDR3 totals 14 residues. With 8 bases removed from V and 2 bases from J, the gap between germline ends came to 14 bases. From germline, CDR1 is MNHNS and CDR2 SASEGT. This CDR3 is CASGGSQFTDTQYF. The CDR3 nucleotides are TGTGCCAGCGGCGGCTCTCAATTCACAGATACGCAGTATTTT.

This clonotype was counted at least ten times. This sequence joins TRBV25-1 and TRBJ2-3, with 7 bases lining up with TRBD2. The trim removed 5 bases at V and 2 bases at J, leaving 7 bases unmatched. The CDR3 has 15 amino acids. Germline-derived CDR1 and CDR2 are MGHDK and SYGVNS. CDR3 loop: CASSRERGNTDTQYF. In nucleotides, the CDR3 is TGTGCCAGCAGTAGAGAGCGGGGCAACACAGATACGCAGTATTTT.

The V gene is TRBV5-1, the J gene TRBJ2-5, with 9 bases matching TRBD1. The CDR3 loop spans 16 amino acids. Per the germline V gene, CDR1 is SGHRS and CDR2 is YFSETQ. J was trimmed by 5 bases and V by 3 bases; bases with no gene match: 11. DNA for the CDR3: TGCGCCAGCAGCTCCGGGTCCACAGGGGGCGCCGAGACCCAGTACTTC. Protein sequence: CASSSGSTGGAETQYF.

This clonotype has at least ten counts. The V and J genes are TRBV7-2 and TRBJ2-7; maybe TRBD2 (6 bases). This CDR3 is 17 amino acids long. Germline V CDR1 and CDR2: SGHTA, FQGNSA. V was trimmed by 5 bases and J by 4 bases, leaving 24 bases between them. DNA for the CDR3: TGTGCCAGCAGCCTAGGAGGGGATCCTAAAACTCCATACGAGCAGTACGTC. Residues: CASSLGGDPKTPYEQYV.

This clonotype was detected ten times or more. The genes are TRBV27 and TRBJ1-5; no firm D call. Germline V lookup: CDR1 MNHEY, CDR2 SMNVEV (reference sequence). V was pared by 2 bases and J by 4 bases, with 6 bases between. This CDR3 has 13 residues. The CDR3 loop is CASSLRTNQPQHF. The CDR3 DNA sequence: TGTGCCAGCAGTTTAAGAACTAATCAGCCCCAGCATTTT.

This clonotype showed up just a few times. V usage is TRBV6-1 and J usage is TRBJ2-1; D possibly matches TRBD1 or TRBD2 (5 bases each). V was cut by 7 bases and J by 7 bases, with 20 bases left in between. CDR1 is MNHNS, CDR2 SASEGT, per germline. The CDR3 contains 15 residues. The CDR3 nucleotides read TGTGCCAGCACCGAAAGTGGAACAGGAGGAAATGAGCAGTTCTTC. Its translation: CASTESGTGGNEQFF.

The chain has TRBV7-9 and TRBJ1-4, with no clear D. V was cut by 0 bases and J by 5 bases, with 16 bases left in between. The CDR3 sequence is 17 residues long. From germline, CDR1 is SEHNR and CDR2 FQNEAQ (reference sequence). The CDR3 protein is CASSLATGGSWNEKLFF. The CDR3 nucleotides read TGTGCCAGCAGCTTAGCAACCGGTGGCAGTTGGAATGAAAAACTGTTTTTT.

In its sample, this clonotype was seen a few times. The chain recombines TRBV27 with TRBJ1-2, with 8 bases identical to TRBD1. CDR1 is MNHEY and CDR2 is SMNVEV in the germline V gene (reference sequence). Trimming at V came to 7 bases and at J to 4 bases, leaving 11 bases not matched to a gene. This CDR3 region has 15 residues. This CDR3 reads CASKTAGQGSYGYTF. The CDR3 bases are TGTGCCAGCAAGACGGCCGGACAGGGTTCCTATGGCTACACCTTC.

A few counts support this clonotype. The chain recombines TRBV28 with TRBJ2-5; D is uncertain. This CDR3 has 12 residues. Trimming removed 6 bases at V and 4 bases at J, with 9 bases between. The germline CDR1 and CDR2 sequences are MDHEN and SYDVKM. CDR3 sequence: CASSPIIETQYF. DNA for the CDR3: TGTGCCAGCAGCCCAATTATAGAGACCCAGTACTTC.

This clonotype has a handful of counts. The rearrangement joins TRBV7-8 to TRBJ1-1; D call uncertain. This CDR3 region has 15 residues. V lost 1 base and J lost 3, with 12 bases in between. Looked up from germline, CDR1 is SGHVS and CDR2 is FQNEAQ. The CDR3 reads CASSLDTPGYTEAFF. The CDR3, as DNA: TGTGCCAGCAGCTTAGACACTCCAGGATACACTGAAGCTTTCTTT.

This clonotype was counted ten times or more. The CDR3 here is CASSPSTGGESPLHF. In DNA form, the CDR3 reads TGTGCCAGCAGCCCATCCACAGGGGGCGAATCACCCCTCCACTTT. The gene calls are TRBV4-2 and TRBJ1-6; 9 positions agree with TRBD1. The germline V gene has CDR1 LGHNA and CDR2 YNFKEQ. The J segment lost 10 bases and the V segment lost 4 bases, leaving 8 bases of the junction unmatched. This CDR3 is built from 15 residues.

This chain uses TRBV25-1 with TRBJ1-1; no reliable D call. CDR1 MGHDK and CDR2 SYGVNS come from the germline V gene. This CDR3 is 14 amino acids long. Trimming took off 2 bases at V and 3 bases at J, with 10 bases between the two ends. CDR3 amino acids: CASSEVTSHTEAFF. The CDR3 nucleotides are TGTGCCAGCAGTGAAGTGACGTCACACACTGAAGCTTTCTTT.

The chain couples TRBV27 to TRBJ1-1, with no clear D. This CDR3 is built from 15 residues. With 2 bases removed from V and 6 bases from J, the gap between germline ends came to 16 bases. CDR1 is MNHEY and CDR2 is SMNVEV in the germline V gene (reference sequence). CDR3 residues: CASSLRYQNRAEAFF. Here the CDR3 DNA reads TGTGCCAGCAGTTTAAGATATCAGAACCGGGCTGAAGCTTTCTTT.

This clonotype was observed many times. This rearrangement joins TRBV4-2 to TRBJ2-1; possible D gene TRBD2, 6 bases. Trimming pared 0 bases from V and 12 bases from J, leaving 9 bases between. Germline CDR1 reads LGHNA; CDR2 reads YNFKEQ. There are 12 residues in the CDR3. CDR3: CASSQEEGGQFF. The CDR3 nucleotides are TGTGCCAGCAGCCAAGAAGAGGGAGGGCAGTTCTTC.

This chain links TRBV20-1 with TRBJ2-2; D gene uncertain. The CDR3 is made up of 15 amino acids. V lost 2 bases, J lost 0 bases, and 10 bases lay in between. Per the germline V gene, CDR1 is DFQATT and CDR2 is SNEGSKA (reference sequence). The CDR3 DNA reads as TGCAGTGCTAGACGCACCCCATCGAACACCGGGGAGCTGTTTTTT. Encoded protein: CSARRTPSNTGELFF.

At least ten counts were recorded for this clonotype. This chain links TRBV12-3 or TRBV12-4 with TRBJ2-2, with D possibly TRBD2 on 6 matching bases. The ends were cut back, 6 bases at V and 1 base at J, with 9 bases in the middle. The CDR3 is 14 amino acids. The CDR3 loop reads CASSLSGNTGELFF. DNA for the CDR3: TGTGCCAGCAGCCTTAGCGGGAACACCGGGGAGCTGTTTTTT.

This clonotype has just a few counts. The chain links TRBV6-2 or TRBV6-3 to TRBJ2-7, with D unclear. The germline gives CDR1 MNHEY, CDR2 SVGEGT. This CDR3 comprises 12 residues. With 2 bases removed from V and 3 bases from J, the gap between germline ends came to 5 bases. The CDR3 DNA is TGTGCCAGCAGTTACGTCGGCTACGAGCAGTACGTC. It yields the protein CASSYVGYEQYV.

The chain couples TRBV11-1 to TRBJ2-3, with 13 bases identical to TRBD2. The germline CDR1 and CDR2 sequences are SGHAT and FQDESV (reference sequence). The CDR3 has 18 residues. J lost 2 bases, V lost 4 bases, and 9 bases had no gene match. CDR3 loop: CASSSLQGLAGTTDTQYF. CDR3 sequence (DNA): TGTGCCAGCAGCTCCCTTCAGGGACTAGCGGGGACCACAGATACGCAGTATTTT.

The CDR3 spells CASSELAGPFPDTQYF. The CDR3, as DNA: TGTGCCAGCAGTGAACTAGCGGGACCATTCCCAGATACGCAGTATTTT. The chain carries TRBV6-1 and TRBJ2-3, with 9 nucleotides matching TRBD2. Germline V gene lookup returns CDR1 MNHNS and CDR2 SASEGT. This CDR3 region has 16 residues. V was clipped by 2 bases and J by 4 bases; unmatched bases: 7.

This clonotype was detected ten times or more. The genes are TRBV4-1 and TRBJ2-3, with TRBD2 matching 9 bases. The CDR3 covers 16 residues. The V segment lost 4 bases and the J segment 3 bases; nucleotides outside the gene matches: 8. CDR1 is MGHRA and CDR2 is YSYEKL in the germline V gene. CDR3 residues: CASSPRWGLATDTQYF. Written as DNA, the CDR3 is TGCGCCAGCAGCCCCCGCTGGGGACTAGCTACAGATACGCAGTATTTT.

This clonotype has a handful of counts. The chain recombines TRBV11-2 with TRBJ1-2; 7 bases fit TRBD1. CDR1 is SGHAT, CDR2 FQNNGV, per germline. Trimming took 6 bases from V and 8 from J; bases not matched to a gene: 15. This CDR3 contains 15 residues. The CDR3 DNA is TGTGCCAGCAGGCGGGACGGCGACAGGGTGGAGGGCTACACCTTC. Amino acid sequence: CASRRDGDRVEGYTF.